The next 24 T cell receptor beta chains were all read from a single sample in a study of vaccination and CD4 T cells after COVID-19. Treatment noted: approximately nine-day PBMC culture with coronavirus spike peptide pools or control peptides (ViraFEST assay). No cognate antigen is known for these TCRs. Cultured CD4+ T-cell DNA underwent Oncomine TCR Beta short-read sequencing. One entry per CDR3 protein results from TCRdb running MiXCR on the PCR reads. The table shows almost 20,000 distinct CDR3 sequences, with roughly half occurring only once. The sequenced sample consisted of CD4+ T cells from blood, cultured in vitro. The receptors come from a human donor who had recovered from COVID-19.

The chain has TRBV28 and TRBJ1-2; the D gene is possibly TRBD1 (5 bases). The V gene's germline CDR1 is MDHEN and CDR2 SYDVKM. CDR3 length equals 14 residues. Trimming left V 7 bases short and J 5 bases short, with 17 bases between. CDR3 amino acids: CASIPGGGVYGYTF. DNA of the CDR3: TGTGCCAGCATCCCTGGGGGAGGGGTTTATGGCTACACCTTC.

The table lists this clonotype with a few counts. The V gene is TRBV20-1, the J gene TRBJ2-1; possibly TRBD1 or TRBD2 for D (5 bases each). CDR3 length: 14 residues. V lost 6 bases to trimming and J lost 3 bases, with 15 bases between them. Germline V gene data show CDR1 as DFQATT and CDR2 as SNEGSKA (reference sequence). The DNA of the CDR3 is TGCAGTGCCAACTCCGGGACGGACTACAATGAGCAGTTCTTC. Protein: CSANSGTDYNEQFF.

The gene calls are TRBV2 and TRBJ1-1; the match to TRBD1 covers 9 bases. Germline CDR1 reads SNHLY; CDR2 reads FYNNEI. This CDR3 has 15 residues. J gave up 2 bases and V 1 base, and 2 bases lay outside the gene matches. In DNA form, the CDR3 reads TGTGCCAGCAGTGAAGTGACAGGGGGAAACACTGAAGCTTTCTTT. It codes for CASSEVTGGNTEAFF.

The gene calls are TRBV28 and TRBJ1-1; D unresolved. The CDR3 spans 11 residues. Germline CDR1 is MDHEN and CDR2 is SYDVKM. V was shortened by 5 bases and J by 4 bases, with 5 bases between the two germline ends. Here the CDR3 DNA reads TGTGCCAGCAGTGGAATCACTGAAGCTTTCTTT. Protein sequence: CASSGITEAFF.

The chain is built from TRBV5-1 and TRBJ2-5, with no clear D. From germline, CDR1 is SGHRS and CDR2 YFSETQ. V was trimmed by 1 base and J by 5 bases, leaving 9 bases between them. The CDR3 extends over 13 amino acids. The CDR3 DNA follows: TGCGCCAGCAGCTTGATTTCTGGGGAGACCCAGTACTTC. As protein: CASSLISGETQYF. The full variable domain, rest sourced from reference TRBV5-1 and TRBJ2-5, is KAGVTQTPRYLIKTRGQQVTLSCSPISGHRSVSWYQQTPGQGLQFLFEYFSETQRNKGNFPGRFSGRQFSNSRSEMNVSTLELGDSALYLCASSLISGETQYFGPGTRLLVL.

This chain's CDR3 is CASSFDSNYGYTF. CDR3 sequence (DNA): TGCGCCAGCAGCTTCGACAGTAACTATGGCTACACCTTC. This sequence joins TRBV5-1 and TRBJ1-2, with D possibly matching TRBD1 (5 bases). Trimming stripped 2 bases from V and 1 base from J, with 6 bases between. The CDR3 is made up of 13 amino acids. Germline assignment: CDR1 SGHRS and CDR2 YFSETQ.

V and J are TRBV5-1 and TRBJ1-2, with TRBD1 matching 10 bases. With V trimmed by 0 bases and J by 7 bases, 9 bases remained unmatched. This CDR3 spans 16 amino acids. The germline V gene encodes CDR1 SGHRS and CDR2 YFSETQ. CDR3 DNA: TGCGCCAGCAGCTTGGATCCGGGACAGGGGTATGGTGGCTACACCTTC. Its protein product is CASSLDPGQGYGGYTF.

The CDR3 is CASSQRPGTAEAFF. The CDR3 DNA follows: TGCGCCAGCAGCCAACGCCCGGGGACCGCTGAAGCTTTCTTT. The chain has TRBV4-3 and TRBJ1-1; a possible D gene is TRBD1 (5 bases). CDR3 length equals 14 residues. Germline lookup yields CDR1 LGHNA and CDR2 YSLEER. V was pared by 2 bases and J by 6 bases, with 13 bases between.

This clonotype was seen only a few times. This chain uses TRBV15 with TRBJ1-4, with TRBD1 as a possible D gene (5 bases). CDR3 length: 17 amino acids. V dropped 0 bases and J dropped 1 base, with 12 bases sitting between them. From germline, CDR1 is LNHNV and CDR2 YYDKDF (reference sequence). This CDR3 reads CATSRDPRAETNEKLFF. CDR3 bases: TGTGCCACCAGCAGAGATCCCAGGGCGGAAACTAATGAAAAACTGTTTTTT.

This clonotype has just a few counts. This sequence joins TRBV7-2 and TRBJ1-3; TRBD1 might be the D (6 bases). V dropped 7 bases and J dropped 2 bases, with 18 bases sitting between them. Germline CDR1 reads SGHTA; CDR2 reads FQGNSA. CDR3 length equals 16 residues. The CDR3 is CASNLLGRGAGNTIYF. In DNA form, the CDR3 reads TGTGCCAGCAACCTCTTGGGCAGGGGAGCTGGAAACACCATATATTTT.

The CDR3 sequence: CARDGLAEKQFF. Here the CDR3 DNA reads TGTGCCAGAGACGGACTAGCCGAAAAGCAGTTCTTC. The chain links TRBV6-1 to TRBJ2-1; 8 nucleotides align to TRBD2. The trim removed 9 bases at V and 11 bases at J, leaving 9 bases unmatched. The germline gives CDR1 MNHNS, CDR2 SASEGT. This CDR3 is built from 12 residues.

This chain joins TRBV11-1 and TRBJ2-7, with TRBD1 as a possible D gene (6 bases). The V gene's germline CDR1 is SGHAT and CDR2 FQDESV (reference sequence). The CDR3 runs to 13 residues. The germline V and J ends were trimmed by 5 bases and 6 bases, with 14 bases remaining between them. DNA of the CDR3: TGTGCCAGCAGCCTAGAACAGGGAGTCGAGCAGTACTTC. Encoded protein: CASSLEQGVEQYF.

Comments on this clonotype: A single base separates this from a much larger clone, so it may be a read error. The V and J genes are TRBV5-1 and TRBJ2-5, with D hard to call. This CDR3 contains 14 residues. The germline CDR1 and CDR2 sequences are SGHRS and YFSETQ. The CDR3 coding sequence is TGCGCCAACAGCTTGATGACACCTTCGGAGACCCAGTACTTC. Translation: CANSLMTPSETQYF.

As for this clonotype: Its ends do not fully match the called genes, so a read error is possible. The V gene is TRBV15, the J gene TRBJ1-5; D remains ambiguous. Germline V gives CDR1 LNHNV, CDR2 YYDKDF (reference sequence). This CDR3 is built from 14 residues. CDR3 loop: CVTSRDYSNQPQHF. CDR3 sequence (DNA): TGTGTCACCAGCAGAGATTATAGCAATCAGCCCCAGCATTTT.

This clonotype was found a few times. V is TRBV19 and J is TRBJ1-5; D remains unclear. Per germline, CDR1 LNHDA and CDR2 SQIVND (reference sequence). The CDR3 is 14 amino acids. V gave up 1 base and J gave up 2 bases, with 6 bases separating them. In DNA, the CDR3 is TGTGCCAGTAGTATAGTAAGGGGCAATCAGCCCCAGCATTTT. This translates into CASSIVRGNQPQHF.

This sequence joins TRBV12-3 or TRBV12-4 and TRBJ2-2, with 7 bases identical to TRBD1. The CDR3 extends over 16 amino acids. The V and J ends lost 6 bases and 7 bases, in that order; junction bases with no gene match: 14. CDR3 residues: CASSQGGPGLGGELFF. The CDR3 nucleotides are TGTGCCAGCAGCCAAGGGGGCCCCGGCTTAGGCGGGGAGCTGTTTTTT.

V is TRBV20-1 and J is TRBJ2-1, with unresolved D. The CDR3 is 10 residues long. Trimming took 2 bases from V and 15 from J, leaving 11 bases between them. Germline V gives CDR1 DFQATT, CDR2 SNEGSKA (reference sequence). The CDR3 sequence is CSARIGQLFF. The CDR3 DNA is TGCAGTGCTAGAATAGGGCAACTGTTCTTC.

Remarks on this clonotype: Because it lacks the conserved phenylalanine or tryptophan at the end, this CDR3 is likely a read error. This chain joins TRBV24-1 and TRBJ1-1; TRBD1 aligns across 8 bases. J gave up 6 bases and V 5 bases, and 7 bases lay outside the gene matches. From germline, CDR1 is KGHDR and CDR2 SFDVKD. CDR3 size: 14 residues. The CDR3 DNA reads TGTGCCACCAGTGCGACGACAGGGGTTTCTGAAGCTTTCCTT. Its protein product is CATSATTGVSEAFL.

V usage is TRBV6-2 or TRBV6-3 and J usage is TRBJ1-2; 11 bases are a match to TRBD1. The germline CDR1 and CDR2 sequences are MNHEY and SVGEGT. After removal of 2 bases from V and 7 bases from J, the junction contained 6 bases not matched to a gene. This CDR3 contains 15 residues. The CDR3 region has the DNA TGTGCCAGCAGTTACCTCGGACAGGGGGCCCGTGGCTACACCTTC. Translation gives CASSYLGQGARGYTF.

Only one count was recorded for this clonotype. Here the CDR3 DNA reads TGTGCCAGCAGCGTAGCTGCAGGGAAGACAGATACGCAGTATTTT. Its protein product is CASSVAAGKTDTQYF. This sequence joins TRBV9 and TRBJ2-3, with D possibly matching TRBD1 (5 bases). CDR3 size: 15 residues. The V and J ends lost 0 bases and 3 bases respectively, with 11 bases between them. CDR1 and CDR2 from the germline V gene are SGDLS and YYNGEE.

On this clonotype: One junction end disagrees with the germline gene, perhaps due to a read error. The DNA of the CDR3 is TGTGCCAGCAGCCCGCAGATGGTGAACACTGAAGCTCTCTTT. Encoded protein: CASSPQMVNTEALF. The chain uses TRBV7-9 and TRBJ1-1; D is ambiguous. The CDR3 runs to 14 residues. CDR1 is SEHNR and CDR2 is FQNEAQ in the germline V gene (reference sequence).

The chain uses TRBV6-5 and TRBJ2-1, with D perhaps matching TRBD1 (6 bases). Germline-derived CDR1 and CDR2 are MNHEY and SVGAGI. V lost 4 bases, J lost 5 bases, and 21 bases lay in between. This CDR3 spans 17 amino acids. The CDR3 reads CASSSLLIWTEDNEQFF. CDR3 bases: TGTGCCAGCAGTTCCCTACTCATCTGGACAGAGGACAATGAGCAGTTCTTC.

V and J are TRBV12-5 and TRBJ1-2; possibly TRBD1 for D (5 bases). Germline-derived CDR1 and CDR2 are LGHNT and FRNRAP. The CDR3 totals 16 residues. The V and J ends lost 1 base and 6 bases respectively, with 18 bases between them. The CDR3 spells CASGLAGRRGWNGYTF. The CDR3 bases are TGTGCTAGTGGTTTGGCGGGCAGGAGGGGATGGAATGGCTACACCTTC.

This clonotype was seen only once. This chain joins TRBV19 and TRBJ2-7, with 10 positions matching TRBD1. The CDR3 contains 16 residues. Germline V gene lookup returns CDR1 LNHDA and CDR2 SQIVND (reference sequence). J lost 1 base, V lost 3 bases, and 6 bases had no gene match. In DNA form, the CDR3 reads TGTGCCAGTAGTATCGTGGGACAGGGGCTGTCCTACGAGCAGTACTTC. It encodes CASSIVGQGLSYEQYF.